This T cell receptor (beta chain) was captured by sequencing in a study of T cell repertoires in cytomegalovirus infection. Across the whole study: Public TCR beta signatures were indicative of both CMV infection and a matching HLA type.

The V end lost 2 bases, the J end lost 4 bases, and 18 bases lay between the germline ends. The CDR3 totals 17 residues. Per the germline V gene, CDR1 is MNHEY and CDR2 is SVGAGI. Study results and limitations: Within the response measured ex vivo, HLA-C-restricted CMV-specific TCR beta clonotypes were dominant. Identification of carriers of CMV plus the relevant HLA was achieved through cumulative public TCR beta family frequency.

Each CDR3 protein gets one entry after TCRdb re-called the reads with MiXCR. The data show 150,000 to 200,000 distinct CDR3 sequences, with 28% seen just once and roughly 32% held by the top ten. On this clonotype: Its antigen is unknown.

The sample taken for sequencing was PBMCs. The chain links TRBV6-5 to TRBJ1-3, with a possible D match to TRBD1 (6 bases). The receptor comes from a human donor in good health (CMV status not recorded). Some clones in this sample may be carry-over from other donors' samples. This chain's CDR3 is CASSYGLGGAGGNTIYF. The CDR3 DNA is TGTGCCAGCAGTTACGGCTTGGGGGGCGCAGGCGGAAACACCATATATTTT.